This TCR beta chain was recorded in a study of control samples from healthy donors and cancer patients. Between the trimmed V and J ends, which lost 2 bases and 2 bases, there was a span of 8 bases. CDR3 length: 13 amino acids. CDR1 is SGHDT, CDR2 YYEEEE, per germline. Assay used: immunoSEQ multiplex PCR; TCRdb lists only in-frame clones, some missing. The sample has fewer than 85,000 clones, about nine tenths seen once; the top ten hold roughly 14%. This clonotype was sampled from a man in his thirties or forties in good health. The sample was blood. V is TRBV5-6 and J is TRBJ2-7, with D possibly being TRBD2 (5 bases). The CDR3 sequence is CASSFRTAYEQYF. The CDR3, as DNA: TGTGCCAGCAGCTTTCGGACTGCCTACGAGCAGTACTTC.